This T cell receptor beta chain was recorded in a study of shared T cell receptors in the human thymus. TCRdb's copy holds only in-frame clones and misses some; the assay was immunoSEQ multiplex PCR. The table lists 640,000 or so clones, approximately 87% of them singletons. The same sample was also used in a study of human thymus T cells. From that report: Related work showed strongly overlapping thymic repertoires across unrelated individuals.

Sequenced material: thymocytes. This TCR was sampled from a boy younger than two with a congenital heart defect.

The CDR3 here is CSVEVQGTDTQYF. DNA of the CDR3: TGCAGCGTTGAAGTCCAGGGCACAGATACGCAGTATTTT. The chain links TRBV29-1 to TRBJ2-3, with D hard to call. Germline V gene data show CDR1 as SQVTM and CDR2 as ANQGSEA. The V gene lost 1 base and the J gene lost 1 base, with 6 bases spanning the gap. CDR3 length: 13 amino acids.